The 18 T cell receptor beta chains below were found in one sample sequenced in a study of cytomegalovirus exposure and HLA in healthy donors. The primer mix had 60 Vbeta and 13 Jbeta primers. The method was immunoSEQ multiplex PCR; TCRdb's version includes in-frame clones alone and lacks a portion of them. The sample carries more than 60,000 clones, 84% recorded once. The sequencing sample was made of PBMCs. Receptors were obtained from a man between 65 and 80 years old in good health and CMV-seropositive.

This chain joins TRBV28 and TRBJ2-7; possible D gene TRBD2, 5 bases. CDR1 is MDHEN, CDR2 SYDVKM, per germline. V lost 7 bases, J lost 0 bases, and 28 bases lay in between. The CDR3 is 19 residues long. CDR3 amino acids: CASTGRLTLRLGLSYEQYF. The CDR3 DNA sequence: TGTGCCAGCACCGGACGACTCACACTCCGCCTAGGACTCTCCTACGAGCAGTACTTC.

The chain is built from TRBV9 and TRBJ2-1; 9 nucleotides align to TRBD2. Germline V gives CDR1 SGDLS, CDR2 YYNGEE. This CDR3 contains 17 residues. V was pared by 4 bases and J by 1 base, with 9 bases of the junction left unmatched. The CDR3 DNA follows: TGTGCCAGCAGCCCTCGCCCGGGACTAGCATCCTACAATGAGCAGTTCTTC. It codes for CASSPRPGLASYNEQFF.

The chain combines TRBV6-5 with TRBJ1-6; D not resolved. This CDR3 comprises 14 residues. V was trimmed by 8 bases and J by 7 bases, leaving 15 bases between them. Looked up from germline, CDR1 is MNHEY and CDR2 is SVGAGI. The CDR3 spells CASAPGGGNSPLHF. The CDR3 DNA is TGTGCCAGCGCCCCGGGAGGCGGGAATTCACCCCTCCACTTT.

CDR3 nucleotide sequence: TGTGCCAGCAGCTCAGGGGCGCTATCTGAAAAACTGTTTTTT. It specifies CASSSGALSEKLFF. V gene TRBV11-2 combines with J gene TRBJ1-4; tentatively, D is TRBD1 (6 bases). Germline V lookup: CDR1 SGHAT, CDR2 FQNNGV. Trimming left V 4 bases short and J 7 bases short, with 13 bases between. The CDR3 runs to 14 residues.

Here the CDR3 reads CASSLGLAGVANTGELFF. CDR3 in DNA: TGTGCCAGCAGCTTGGGGCTAGCGGGAGTCGCGAACACCGGGGAGCTGTTTTTT. V and J are TRBV5-4 and TRBJ2-2, with 10 bases that match TRBD2. The CDR3 is made up of 18 amino acids. V was pared by 0 bases and J by 0 bases, with 5 bases of the junction left unmatched. Per the germline V gene, CDR1 is SGHNT and CDR2 is YYREEE (reference sequence). The whole variable domain, filled in from reference TRBV5-4 and TRBJ2-2, reads ETGVTQSPTHLIKTRGQQVTLRCSSQSGHNTVSWYQQALGQGPQFIFQYYREEENGRGNFPPRFSGLQFPNYSSELNVNALELDDSALYLCASSLGLAGVANTGELFFGEGSRLTVL.

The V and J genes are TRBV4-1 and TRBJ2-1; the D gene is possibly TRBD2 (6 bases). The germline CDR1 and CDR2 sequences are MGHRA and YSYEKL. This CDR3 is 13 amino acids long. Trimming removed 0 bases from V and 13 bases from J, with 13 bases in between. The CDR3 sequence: CASSQDGGAGQFF. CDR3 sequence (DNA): TGCGCCAGCAGCCAAGACGGCGGGGCGGGTCAGTTCTTC.

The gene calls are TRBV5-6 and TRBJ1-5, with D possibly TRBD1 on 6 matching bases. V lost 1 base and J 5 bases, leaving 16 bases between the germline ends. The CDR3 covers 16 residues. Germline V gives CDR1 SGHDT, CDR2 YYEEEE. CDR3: CASSLYGQSDYQPQHF. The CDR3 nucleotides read TGTGCCAGCAGCTTGTATGGACAGTCCGATTATCAGCCCCAGCATTTT.

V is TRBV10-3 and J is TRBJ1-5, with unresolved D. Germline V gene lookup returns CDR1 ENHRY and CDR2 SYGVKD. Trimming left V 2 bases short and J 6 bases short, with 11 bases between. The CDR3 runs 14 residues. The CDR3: CAISEGREGQPQHF. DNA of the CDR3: TGTGCCATCAGTGAGGGGCGGGAGGGTCAGCCCCAGCATTTT.

CDR3 region: CASSLGGLESPLHF. The CDR3 coding sequence is TGTGCCAGCAGCTTAGGGGGGCTGGAATCACCCCTCCACTTT. V usage is TRBV7-9 and J usage is TRBJ1-6, with a weak D call TRBD1 (6 bases). The CDR3 is made up of 14 amino acids. Deletions cut 1 base from V and 10 bases from J, with 11 bases between. CDR1 and CDR2 (germline): SEHNR, FQNEAQ (reference sequence).

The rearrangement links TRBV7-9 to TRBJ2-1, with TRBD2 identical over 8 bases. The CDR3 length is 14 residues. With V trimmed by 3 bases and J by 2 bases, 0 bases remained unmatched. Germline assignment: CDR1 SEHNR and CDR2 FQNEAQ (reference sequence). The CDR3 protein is CASSLGLAYNEQFF. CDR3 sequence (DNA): TGTGCCAGCAGCTTGGGACTAGCCTACAATGAGCAGTTCTTC.

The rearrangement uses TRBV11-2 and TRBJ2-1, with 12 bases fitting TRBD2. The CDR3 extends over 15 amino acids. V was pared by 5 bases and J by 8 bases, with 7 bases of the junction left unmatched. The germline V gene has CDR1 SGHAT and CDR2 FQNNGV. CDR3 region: CASSPRLAGDDEQFF. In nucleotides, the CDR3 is TGTGCCAGCAGCCCTCGACTAGCGGGGGACGATGAGCAGTTCTTC. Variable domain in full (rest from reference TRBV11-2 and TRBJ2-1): EAGVAQSPRYKIIEKRQSVAFWCNPISGHATLYWYQQILGQGPKLLIQFQNNGVVDDSQLPKDRFSAERLKGVDSTLKIQPAKLEDSAVYLCASSPRLAGDDEQFFGPGTRLTVL.

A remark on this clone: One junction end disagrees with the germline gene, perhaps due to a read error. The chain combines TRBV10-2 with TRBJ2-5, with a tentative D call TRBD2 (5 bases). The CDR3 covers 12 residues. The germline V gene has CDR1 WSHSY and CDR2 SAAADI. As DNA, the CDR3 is TGCGCCAGCAGTGAGATCCCCCATCGGGGTCACTTC. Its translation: CASSEIPHRGHF.

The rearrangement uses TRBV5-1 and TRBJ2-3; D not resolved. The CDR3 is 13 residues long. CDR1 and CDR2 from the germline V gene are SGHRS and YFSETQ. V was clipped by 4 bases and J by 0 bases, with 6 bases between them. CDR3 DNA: TGCGCCAGCAGCACTTCCAGCACAGATACGCAGTATTTT. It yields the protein CASSTSSTDTQYF.

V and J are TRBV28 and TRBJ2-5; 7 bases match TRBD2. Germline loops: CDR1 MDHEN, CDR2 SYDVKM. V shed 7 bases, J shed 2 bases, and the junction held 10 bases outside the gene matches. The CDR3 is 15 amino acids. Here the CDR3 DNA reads TGTGCCAGCATCTCCGGGGGGACGGCGCAAGAGACCCAGTACTTC. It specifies CASISGGTAQETQYF.

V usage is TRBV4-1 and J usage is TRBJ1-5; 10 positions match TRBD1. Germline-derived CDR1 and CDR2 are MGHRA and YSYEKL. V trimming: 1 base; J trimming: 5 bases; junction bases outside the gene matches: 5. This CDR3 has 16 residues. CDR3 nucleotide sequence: TGCGCCAGCAGCCAAGGGGACAGGGGTAAGGATCAGCCCCAGCATTTT. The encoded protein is CASSQGDRGKDQPQHF.

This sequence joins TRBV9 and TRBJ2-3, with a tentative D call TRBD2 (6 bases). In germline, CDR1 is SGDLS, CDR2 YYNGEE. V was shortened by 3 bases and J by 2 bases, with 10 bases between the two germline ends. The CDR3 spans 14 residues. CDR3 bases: TGTGCCAGCAGCGACGGGGGACCCACAGATACGCAGTATTTT. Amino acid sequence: CASSDGGPTDTQYF. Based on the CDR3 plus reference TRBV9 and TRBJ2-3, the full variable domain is DSGVTQTPKHLITATGQRVTLRCSPRSGDLSVYWYQQSLDQGLQFLIQYYNGEERAKGNILERFSAQQFPDLHSELNLSSLELGDSALYFCASSDGGPTDTQYFGPGTRLTVL.

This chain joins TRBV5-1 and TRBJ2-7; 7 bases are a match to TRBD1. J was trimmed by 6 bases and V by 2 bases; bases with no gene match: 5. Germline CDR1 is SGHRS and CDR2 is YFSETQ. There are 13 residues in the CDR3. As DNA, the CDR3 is TGCGCCAGCAGCTTCGACAGGGCAGGCGAGCAGTACTTC. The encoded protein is CASSFDRAGEQYF.

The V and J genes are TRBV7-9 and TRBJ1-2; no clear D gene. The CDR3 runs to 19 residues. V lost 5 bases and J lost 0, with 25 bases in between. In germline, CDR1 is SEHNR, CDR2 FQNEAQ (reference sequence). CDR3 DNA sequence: TGTGCCAGCAGCCATCCGAGCGGACGTACAGCTCTGGCTAACTATGGCTACACCTTC. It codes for CASSHPSGRTALANYGYTF.